This T cell receptor (beta chain) was identified during a study of blood T cells in healthy people across ages. Findings and limits, study-wide: Naive CD4+ cells and diversity were both higher in long-lived donors than in aged donors. Correlation between TCR beta diversity and naive T cell percentage was strong.

A second PCR, run for roughly 7 to 11 cycles, used a sample-barcoded 5' primer plus a J-beta primer mix. A tag from a template-switch adaptor with 12 random nucleotides marked each cDNA molecule. TCRdb analysed the 5' RACE reads with MiXCR anew, one entry per CDR3 protein. The table has about 1 million distinct CDR3 sequences, 40% to 55% seen once. Peripheral blood from each donor was collected in a volume of 8 to 10 milliliters. With V trimmed by 4 bases and J by 6 bases, 17 bases remained unmatched. There are 17 residues in the CDR3. Per the germline V gene, CDR1 is SGHRS and CDR2 is YFSETQ. This clonotype appeared a single time. Its target is unknown.

This chain connects TRBV5-1 to TRBJ2-7; 9 bases map to TRBD2. The clonotype originates from a woman in her sixties or seventies in good health. The sequencing sample was made of blood. Written as DNA, the CDR3 is TGCGCCAGCAGCGAAGTTGGGGCGCTGGGACTAGCAGCCGAGCAGTACTTC. Its protein product is CASSEVGALGLAAEQYF. The full variable domain, completed using reference TRBV5-1 and TRBJ2-7, is KAGVTQTPRYLIKTRGQQVTLSCSPISGHRSVSWYQQTPGQGLQFLFEYFSETQRNKGNFPGRFSGRQFSNSRSEMNVSTLELGDSALYLCASSEVGALGLAAEQYFGPGTRLTVT.